This TCR beta chain was observed in a study of control samples from healthy donors and cancer patients. The table came from immunoSEQ multiplex PCR; TCRdb's copy has only in-frame clones and leaves some out. The table records 350,000 to 450,000 clones, about nine tenths of them present only once. CDR3 size: 14 residues. The V and J ends lost 0 bases and 6 bases, in that order; junction bases with no gene match: 4. Per germline, CDR1 SGHRS and CDR2 YFSETQ. This receptor was identified in a man aged 40-49 years with head and neck cancer. J is TRBJ2-3 and V is TRBV5-1, with 7 positions matching TRBD1. The sample consisted of PBMCs. Here the CDR3 DNA reads TGCGCCAGCAGCTTGGGGCAGGGGGTTGATACGCAGTATTTT. Translating it yields CASSLGQGVDTQYF. Combining the CDR3 with reference TRBV5-1 and TRBJ2-3 gives the whole variable domain KAGVTQTPRYLIKTRGQQVTLSCSPISGHRSVSWYQQTPGQGLQFLFEYFSETQRNKGNFPGRFSGRQFSNSRSEMNVSTLELGDSALYLCASSLGQGVDTQYFGPGTRLTVL.